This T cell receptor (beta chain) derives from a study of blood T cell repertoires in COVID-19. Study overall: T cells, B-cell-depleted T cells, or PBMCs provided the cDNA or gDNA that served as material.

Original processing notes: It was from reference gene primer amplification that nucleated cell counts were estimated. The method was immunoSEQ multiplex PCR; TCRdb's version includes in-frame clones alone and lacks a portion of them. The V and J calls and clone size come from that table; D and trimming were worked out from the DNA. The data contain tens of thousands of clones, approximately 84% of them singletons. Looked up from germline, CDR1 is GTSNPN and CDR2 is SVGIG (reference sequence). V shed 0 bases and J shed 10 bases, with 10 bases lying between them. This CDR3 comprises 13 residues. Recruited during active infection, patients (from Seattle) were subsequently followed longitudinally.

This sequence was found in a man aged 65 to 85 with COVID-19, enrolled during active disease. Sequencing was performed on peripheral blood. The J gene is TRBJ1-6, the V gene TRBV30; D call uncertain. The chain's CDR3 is CAWSVLAGSPLHF. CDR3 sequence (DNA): TGTGCCTGGAGTGTACTAGCCGGATCACCCCTCCACTTT.